What follows is one T cell receptor beta chain and its context. In the original workflow: By means of reference gene primer amplification, nucleated cell counts were estimated. Assay used: immunoSEQ multiplex PCR; TCRdb lists only in-frame clones, some missing. That table is the source of V, J and clone size, and D and trimming were worked out from the DNA. The table lists about 120,000 clones, around four fifths of them singletons. The data derive from a study of blood T cell repertoires in COVID-19. Study at large: COVID-19 samples from acute and convalescent phases originated in the United States, Italy and Spain. T cells, B-cell-depleted T cells, or PBMCs provided the cDNA or gDNA that served as material.

The CDR3 spans 18 residues. Germline CDR1 is SGHAT and CDR2 is FQNNGV. The V segment lost 4 bases and the J segment 0 bases; nucleotides outside the gene matches: 7. The gene calls are TRBV11-2 and TRBJ2-6, with 9 bases identical to TRBD1. Sequencing was done on a sample of peripheral blood. The receptor's source is a man aged 65-85 years with acute or convalescent COVID-19. CDR3 protein: CASSSGTGTPSGANVLTF. The CDR3 coding sequence is TGTGCCAGCAGCTCCGGGACAGGGACCCCCTCTGGGGCCAACGTCCTGACTTTC.